This TCR beta chain was captured by sequencing in a study of blood T cell repertoires in COVID-19 (dated by TCRdb to about 2020). About the full investigation: Samples from collaborators originated in the United States, Italy and Spain and spanned both the acute and convalescent phases of COVID-19. The material from the prospective study consisted of cDNA or gDNA derived from T cells, B-cell-depleted T cells, or PBMCs. The dataset comprised deeply sampled blood TCRbeta repertoires from subjects exposed to, actively infected with, or recovered from COVID-19. A freely available public database, intended as a resource for researchers studying the immune response to SARS-CoV-2, is where the repertoires were released. Samples came from the ongoing ImmuneRACE study (first 160 participants) plus 1,254 subjects from 6 global collaborators. A de-identified subject ID, COVID-19 status, age in years and sex were almost always included in the sample metadata. Where HLA class I and class II types were available, the types were taken from metadata supplied by the sample provider, not from assay-based typing.

Collaborating institutions collected whole blood in K2EDTA tubes following their own protocols. Collaborator samples were shipped for TCRbeta analysis as frozen whole blood, isolated PBMCs, or DNA extracted from either sample type. Here V drops 7 bases and J drops 7 bases, and the junction holds 12 bases not matched to any gene. From the cysteine through the phenylalanine, the CDR3 covers 14 amino acids. Solely the CDR3 DNA is kept, with 42 bases framed from the first base. The germline V gene supplies CDR1 SNHLY and CDR2 FYNNEI. Summary of the overall study and its limitations: Clinical and demographic metadata were provided uncurated, with the amount varying by source and participant.

Details on this clone: What antigen it recognizes has not been identified. Base qualities are not recorded, but no much larger clone differs from it by a single base.

TCRbeta CDR3 regions were amplified from genomic DNA by means of the immunoSEQ Assay, a bias-controlled multiplex PCR. From the authors' description of their analysis: Nucleated cell counts per sample were estimated from amplification of reference gene primers within the assay. To quantify the absolute abundance of each unique TCRbeta CDR3 rearrangement, sequence reads were collapsed and filtered. For each sample, productive Simpson clonality was calculated as the square root of Simpson's diversity index over productive rearrangements. In TCRdb, the immuneACCESS table is reduced to in-frame sequences with V and J assigned. These tables do not hold every clone; where another copy was compared, an unresolved V gene accounts for under half, and the others remain unexplained. V and J calls plus clone size are reproduced from that table; the DNA served to infer D and trimming. For this sample there are approximately 170,000 clones; about 85% appear just once. The ten largest clones add up to around 25% of the sample.

This TCR came from a man in his fifties or sixties with acute or convalescent COVID-19. Specimen: peripheral blood. This chain joins TRBV2 to TRBJ2-7; the junction holds 8 bases that match TRBD1. CDR3 reads: CASNGRGHPKEQYF. DNA sequence: TGTGCCAGCAACGGCAGGGGGCACCCAAAAGAGCAGTACTTC.